A selection of T cell receptor beta chains follows, all from one sample in a study of identical twins. TCRdb reprocessed the 5' RACE reads via MiXCR and lists one record per CDR3 protein. There are roughly 630,000 distinct CDR3 sequences in the sample; 7% to 7.5% occur only once, and 1.6% lies in the top ten. The same specimen was also included in a second study, on yellow fever vaccine responses in identical twins.

The sequenced sample was PBMCs. All receptors derive from a woman in her late teens or twenties in good health. The CDR3 runs from the conserved cysteine through the conserved F or W. Fields, in order: CDR3 length, D gene, J gene, V gene, clone size, CDR3 DNA, CDR3 protein. The D gene is left open where the match is weak. Size values are once, few and many counts, or a class for expanded clones, and some rows have none.

>13|-|TRBJ2-3|TRBV2|-
TGTGCCAGCAGACAGGACGGCACAGATACGCAGTATTTT
CASRQDGTDTQYF
>14|-|TRBJ2-2|TRBV4-1|many
TGCGCCAGCAGCCAAGAATGGAGCACCGGGGAGCTGTTTTTT
CASSQEWSTGELFF
>16|-|TRBJ2-1|TRBV15|few
TGTGCCACCAGCAGAGATAATGCGGAATCCTACAATGAGCAGTTCTTC
CATSRDNAESYNEQFF
>14|TRBD2|TRBJ2-5|TRBV10-3|few
TGTGCCATCATGGCTAGCGGGAGCGGGGAGACCCAGTACTTC
CAIMASGSGETQYF
>13|-|TRBJ1-1|TRBV10-1|-
TGCGCCAGCAGTGAGGGCGCCCTCACTGAAGCTTTCTTT
CASSEGALTEAFF
>12|-|TRBJ2-7|TRBV12-3/TRBV12-4|many
TGTGCTACGTCCGGTACAACCTACGAGCAGTACTTC
CATSGTTYEQYF
>16|-|TRBJ2-1|TRBV13|few
TGTGCCAGCAGCCCCCCGGCGTCTCTCTCCTACAATGAGCAGTTCTTC
CASSPPASLSYNEQFF
>14|TRBD2|TRBJ2-7|TRBV20-1|few
TGCAGTGCTAGGATAGCGGGAATATCCTACGAGCAGTACTTC
CSARIAGISYEQYF
>15|-|TRBJ2-3|TRBV28|-
TGTGCCAGCAGTCCCACCGTCGCGGGCCCAGATACGCAGTATTTT
CASSPTVAGPDTQYF
>15|-|TRBJ2-2|TRBV7-9|few
TGTGCCAGCAGATCCGGGACGGATAACACCGGGGAGCTGTTTTTT
CASRSGTDNTGELFF
>16|-|TRBJ2-1|TRBV21-1|many
TGTGCCAGCAGCAAGTCTTGGGACAGGAATTACAATGAGCAGTTCTTC
CASSKSWDRNYNEQFF
>15|-|TRBJ2-7|TRBV29-1|many
TGCAGCGTTGTCACGAGGGGCGATAGCTCCTACGAGCAGTACTTC
CSVVTRGDSSYEQYF
>14|-|TRBJ2-5|TRBV2|-
TGTGCCAGCGCCCCGGGGACCCAACCTTGGACCCAGTACTTC
CASAPGTQPWTQYF
>12|-|TRBJ2-1|TRBV12-3/TRBV12-4|many
TGTGCCAGCAGCGGCCAGGGGTATGAGCAGTTCTTC
CASSGQGYEQFF
>14|TRBD1|TRBJ1-6|TRBV12-3/TRBV12-4|many
TGTGCCAGCACCCACCGGGACAGGGGATCACCCCTCCACTTT
CASTHRDRGSPLHF
>14|-|TRBJ2-7|TRBV13|-
TGTGCCAGCAGCTTAGAGAACGCCCCCGACGAGCAGTACTTC
CASSLENAPDEQYF
>15|TRBD1|TRBJ1-6|TRBV6-1|-
TGTGCCAGCACCCACGGGGGACAGCCTAATTCACCCCTCCACTTT
CASTHGGQPNSPLHF
>15|TRBD1|TRBJ2-1|TRBV7-6|few
TGTGCCAGCAGCCTAGGACAGGGGGGCCGGAACGAGCAGTTCTTC
CASSLGQGGRNEQFF
>18|TRBD2|TRBJ2-1|TRBV5-1|-
TGCGCCAGCAGCTTAGGGGGCGGCGTAGCGGGAGGACGTAATGAGCAGTTCTTC
CASSLGGGVAGGRNEQFF
>11|-|TRBJ1-6|TRBV7-8|-
TGTGCCAGCAGTCGAAATTCACCCCTCCACTTT
CASSRNSPLHF
>15|TRBD2|TRBJ2-3|TRBV18|-
TGTGCCAGCTCAGCGGGACTAGCAGGGCCAGATACGCAGTATTTT
CASSAGLAGPDTQYF
>14|-|TRBJ2-7|TRBV27|-
TGTGCCAGCAGTTCTAGGACGGAGCTCTACGAGCAGTACTTC
CASSSRTELYEQYF
>14|-|TRBJ1-2|TRBV6-5|few
TGTGCCAGCAGTTCTCGGGGAGTGGACTATGGCTACACCTTC
CASSSRGVDYGYTF
>15|TRBD1|TRBJ2-1|TRBV12-3/TRBV12-4|many
TGTGCCAGCAGGCAGGGACAGGGGATCTACAATGAGCAGTTCTTC
CASRQGQGIYNEQFF
>14|-|TRBJ2-5|TRBV3-1|few
TGTGCCAGCAGCCCGAGCTCTAACCAAGAGACCCAGTACTTC
CASSPSSNQETQYF
>13|-|TRBJ2-1|TRBV24-1|-
TGTGCCACCAGTCGACTAGAGGGCAATGAGCAGTTCTTC
CATSRLEGNEQFF
>18|TRBD1|TRBJ2-2|TRBV20-1|few
TGCAGTGCTAGAGTTGCCCCTTGGACAGGGAGGAACACCGGGGAGCTGTTTTTT
CSARVAPWTGRNTGELFF
>11|-|TRBJ2-1|TRBV12-3/TRBV12-4|many
TGTGCCAGCAGCCCCCTCAATGAGCAGTTCTTC
CASSPLNEQFF
>17|TRBD2|TRBJ2-1|TRBV27|few
TGTGCCAGCAGTTTAGTTGGGCTAGCGGGATTACACAATGAGCAGTTCTTC
CASSLVGLAGLHNEQFF
>12|-|TRBJ2-3|TRBV5-1|many
TGCGCCAGCAGTATTGAGGGGGATACGCAGTATTTT
CASSIEGDTQYF
>14|-|TRBJ1-1|TRBV28|few
TGTGCCAGCAACCTCAGCGGACAATCCACTGAAGCTTTCTTT
CASNLSGQSTEAFF
>20|TRBD2|TRBJ2-2|TRBV10-3|many
TGTGCCATCAGTGACCGGGTAGGAGCGGGGGCGACCTCGAACACCGGGGAGCTGTTTTTT
CAISDRVGAGATSNTGELFF
>16|-|TRBJ2-3|TRBV5-1|many
TGCGCCAGCAGCTTGAGGACGGGTCGAACCACAGATACGCAGTATTTT
CASSLRTGRTTDTQYF
>14|TRBD1|TRBJ2-7|TRBV27|-
TGTGCCAGCAGATTAACAGGGGCTAACTACGAGCAGTACTTC
CASRLTGANYEQYF
>16|TRBD2|TRBJ2-3|TRBV11-2|many
TGTGCCAGCAGCCCCCGGACTAGCGGGAGGTCAGATACGCAGTATTTT
CASSPRTSGRSDTQYF
>17|TRBD2|TRBJ2-1|TRBV7-9|few
TGTGCCAGCAGCTCCAGGTCTTTAGCGGGTCATTACAATGAGCAGTTCTTC
CASSSRSLAGHYNEQFF
>14|TRBD2|TRBJ2-2|TRBV6-1|-
TGTGCCAGCAGCACCCGGGGGGGCACCGGGGAGCTGTTTTTT
CASSTRGGTGELFF
>18|-|TRBJ2-1|TRBV29-1|many
TGCAGCGTTGAAGATCCAGACGACAGACAAAGCTCCTACAATGAGCAGTTCTTC
CSVEDPDDRQSSYNEQFF
>17|TRBD2|TRBJ2-1|TRBV5-1|few
TGCGCCAGCAGCCAGACTAGCGGGGGGGCCCTCGGCAATGAGCAGTTCTTC
CASSQTSGGALGNEQFF
>17|TRBD1|TRBJ2-3|TRBV3-1|-
TGTGCCAGCAGCCAAGGTGAGGACAGGGCCGGAGGAGATACGCAGTATTTT
CASSQGEDRAGGDTQYF
>13|-|TRBJ2-5|TRBV4-1|few
TGCGCCAGCAGCCAAGCGATCGGAGAGACCCAGTACTTC
CASSQAIGETQYF
>17|TRBD2|TRBJ2-3|TRBV12-3/TRBV12-4|few
TGTGCCAGCAGTTTATCGGGTAGCGGGGGGCCTGGAGATACGCAGTATTTT
CASSLSGSGGPGDTQYF
>11|-|TRBJ2-1|TRBV14|many
TGTGCCAGCAGCCAAGCTTATGAGCAGTTCTTC
CASSQAYEQFF
>15|-|TRBJ1-5|TRBV5-1|many
TGTGCCAGCAGCTTAGCGGGCTTGAGCAATCAGCCCCAGCATTTT
CASSLAGLSNQPQHF
>17|TRBD1|TRBJ2-4|TRBV11-2|few
TGTGCCAGCAGCTTAGCTGCCTCGGGACAGGGAAAAAACATTCAGTACTTC
CASSLAASGQGKNIQYF
>13|-|TRBJ1-1|TRBV5-1|-
TGCGCCAGCAGCTTGGACAGGAGCCGTGAAGCTTTCTTT
CASSLDRSREAFF
>17|-|TRBJ1-2|TRBV15|many
TGTGCCACCAGCAGAGATCCGCGGACGAAGGCAGACTATGGCTACACCTTC
CATSRDPRTKADYGYTF
>15|-|TRBJ1-3|TRBV12-3/TRBV12-4|-
TGTGCCAGCAGTTTAATGACTGAATCTGGGAACACCATATATTTT
CASSLMTESGNTIYF
>14|-|TRBJ2-2|TRBV20-1|-
TGCAGTGCAAAGACGGGGCCCGCCGGCGGGGAGCTGTTTTTT
CSAKTGPAGGELFF
>16|TRBD2|TRBJ2-2|TRBV7-9|-
TGTGCCAGCAGCCCGGTTTGGGGGGGAGTCACCGGGGAGCTGTTTTTT
CASSPVWGGVTGELFF
>13|-|TRBJ1-2|TRBV5-1|-
TGCGCCAGCAGCCTGGATCCCTTAGGTGGCTACACCTTC
CASSLDPLGGYTF
>13|-|TRBJ2-7|TRBV6-1|-
TGTGCCTCCAGGGGAGGGGGGATGTACGACCAGTACTTC
CASRGGGMYDQYF
>14|TRBD1|TRBJ2-7|TRBV6-1|few
TGTGCCAGCAGAGAAGACAGGGGCACCTACGAGCAGTACTTC
CASREDRGTYEQYF
>14|-|TRBJ2-3|TRBV10-1|-
TGCGCCAGCAGTGAGGGCCTTTGGGCAGATACGCAGTATTTT
CASSEGLWADTQYF
>14|TRBD2|TRBJ2-2|TRBV12-3/TRBV12-4|many
TGTGCCAGCCGAAGGGCGGGGGGCACCGGGGAGCTGTTTTTT
CASRRAGGTGELFF